This T cell receptor (beta chain) was sequenced during a study of chemoradiotherapy in HPV16-positive cancers. Some clones are missing from TCRdb's copy, which holds only in-frame ones; the method was immunoSEQ multiplex PCR. The table has some 5,100 clones, 77% seen once. Over chemoradiotherapy, repertoires were sampled more than once. The V gene's germline CDR1 is SGHRS and CDR2 YFSETQ. CDR3 length: 13 amino acids. Trimming pared 6 bases from V and 1 base from J, leaving 8 bases between. The gene calls are TRBV5-1 and TRBJ2-1, with D unresolved. The material was tumor tissue, obtained from a patient who underwent chemoradiotherapy. The receptor was derived from a human donor with HPV-associated anogenital cancer. The CDR3: CASMVDSYNEQFF. The CDR3 DNA is TGCGCCAGCATGGTGGATTCCTACAATGAGCAGTTCTTC.